The sequence of this TCR beta chain was determined in a study of vaccination effects on CD4 cells after COVID-19. Study-level background: Pools of viral peptides were used by the ViraFEST assay to expand antigen-specific CD4+ T cells ahead of sequencing.

Culture proceeded for more than nine days, and CD4+ T cells were then isolated. The person acquired a PCR-confirmed SARS-CoV-2 infection between March and December 2020. Each participant was administered two doses of either the BNT162b2 or the mRNA-1273 vaccine. Generated by immunoSEQ multiplex PCR, the TCRdb table keeps only in-frame clones and is missing some. The table includes 35,000 to 55,000 clones, approximately 82% detected once. On this clone: Its antigen remains unidentified.

The source is a human donor who had a prior SARS-CoV-2 infection. Here the sequenced sample was CD4+ T cells from PBMCs cultured without peptide, taken after COVID-19 vaccination.

The CDR3 nucleotides read TGTGCCAGCAGTTTCCACCCACTCGACGGTTACAATGAGCAGTTCTTC. This gives the protein CASSFHPLDGYNEQFF. The chain has TRBV27 and TRBJ2-1; D is ambiguous. The V end lost 3 bases, the J end lost 4 bases, and 16 bases lay between the germline ends. The CDR3 is made up of 16 amino acids. CDR1 is MNHEY and CDR2 is SMNVEV in the germline V gene (reference sequence).